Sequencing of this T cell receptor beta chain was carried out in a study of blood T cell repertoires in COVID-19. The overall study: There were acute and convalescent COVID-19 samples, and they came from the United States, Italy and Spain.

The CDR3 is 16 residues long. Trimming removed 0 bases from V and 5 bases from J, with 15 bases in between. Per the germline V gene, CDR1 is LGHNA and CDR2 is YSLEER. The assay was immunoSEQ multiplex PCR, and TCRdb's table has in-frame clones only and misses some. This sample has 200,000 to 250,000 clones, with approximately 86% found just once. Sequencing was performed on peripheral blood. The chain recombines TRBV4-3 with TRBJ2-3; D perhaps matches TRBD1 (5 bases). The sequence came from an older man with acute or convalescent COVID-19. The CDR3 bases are TGCGCCAGCAGCCAAGATCTCGAACAAAGGGGAGATACGCAGTATTTT. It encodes CASSQDLEQRGDTQYF.